Sequencing of this TCR beta chain was carried out in a study of T cells after yellow fever vaccination. This clonotype was counted at least ten times. The V end was cut by 0 bases, the J end by 2 bases, with 9 bases between. CDR3 length: 15 residues. Germline assignment: CDR1 SGDLS and CDR2 YYNGEE. Using its own MiXCR run on the 5' RACE reads, TCRdb lists one record per CDR3 protein. The sample has 60,000 to 85,000 distinct CDR3 sequences; approximately 6.5% are singletons. This TCR derives from a man younger than 30 who received the YFV17D yellow fever vaccine. V usage is TRBV9 and J usage is TRBJ2-1; TRBD2 might be the D (7 bases). This material consisted of CD8+ T cells sorted from PBMCs, taken 4 to 6 days after the first yellow fever vaccination. The CDR3, as DNA: TGTGCCAGCAGCGTAGCCGGGGGGCCCTACAATGAGCAGTTCTTC. Encoded protein: CASSVAGGPYNEQFF.